Listed below are T cell receptor beta chains from one sample, sequenced in a study of beta chain features in type 1 diabetes. Some clones are missing from TCRdb's copy, which holds only in-frame ones; the method was immunoSEQ multiplex PCR. This table holds hundreds of thousands of clones, about an eighth found once. The sequenced sample was naive CD4+ T cells from blood. The receptors stem from a man younger than 35 with type 1 diabetes. The conserved cysteine and the conserved F or W are not part of the CDR3 here. Size values are once, few and many counts, or a class for expanded clones, and some rows have none.

j_call: TRBJ2-1; v_call: TRBV4-1; clone_size: -; cdr3_aa: ASSQPGLAEVDEQF
j_call: TRBJ2-5; v_call: TRBV11-1; clone_size: few; cdr3_aa: ASSLGGMETQY
j_call: TRBJ2-5; v_call: TRBV7-7; clone_size: few; cdr3_aa: ASSLQGWDQETQY
j_call: TRBJ2-1; v_call: TRBV4-1; clone_size: few; cdr3_aa: ASSHRTGQEGNEQF
j_call: TRBJ2-7; v_call: TRBV5-1; clone_size: -; cdr3_aa: ASSHKTGGSYEQY
j_call: TRBJ2-7; v_call: TRBV28; clone_size: -; cdr3_aa: ASSPGSNYEQY
j_call: TRBJ1-5; v_call: TRBV11-2; clone_size: -; cdr3_aa: ASSLTGLDQPQH
j_call: TRBJ2-1; v_call: TRBV5-4; clone_size: few; cdr3_aa: ASSFGLVGNNEQF
j_call: TRBJ2-7; v_call: TRBV30; clone_size: -; cdr3_aa: AWKGAGPSYEQY
j_call: TRBJ2-1; v_call: TRBV7-8; clone_size: -; cdr3_aa: ASSLTPSSYNEQF
j_call: TRBJ2-7; v_call: TRBV21-1; clone_size: -; cdr3_aa: ASSTNYRGRSYEQY
j_call: TRBJ2-1; v_call: TRBV10-3; clone_size: few; cdr3_aa: AISEFDEQF
j_call: TRBJ2-7; v_call: TRBV27; clone_size: -; cdr3_aa: ASSSLAGGRREQY
j_call: TRBJ2-5; v_call: TRBV30; clone_size: -; cdr3_aa: AWSVSAVYQETQY
j_call: TRBJ1-2; v_call: TRBV30; clone_size: few; cdr3_aa: AWSIGQLYGYT
j_call: TRBJ2-3; v_call: TRBV2; clone_size: -; cdr3_aa: ASSEGVAATDTQY
j_call: TRBJ2-1; v_call: TRBV5-1; clone_size: -; cdr3_aa: ASSAAGGTYNEQF
j_call: TRBJ2-7; v_call: TRBV7-9; clone_size: -; cdr3_aa: ASRPGQGSYEQY
j_call: TRBJ1-6; v_call: TRBV9; clone_size: -; cdr3_aa: ASNGQRDSPLH
j_call: TRBJ1-4; v_call: TRBV6-6; clone_size: -; cdr3_aa: ASRAQVPNEKLF
j_call: TRBJ1-1; v_call: TRBV7-9; clone_size: few; cdr3_aa: ASSSRTGPNTEAF
j_call: TRBJ2-1; v_call: TRBV5-1; clone_size: -; cdr3_aa: ASSGGLAGGEQF
j_call: TRBJ2-7; v_call: TRBV28; clone_size: -; cdr3_aa: ASSVGPTYEQY
j_call: TRBJ2-1; v_call: TRBV14; clone_size: -; cdr3_aa: ASSQELTSWNEQF
j_call: TRBJ1-6; v_call: TRBV2; clone_size: few; cdr3_aa: ASVRSSYNSPLH
j_call: TRBJ1-4; v_call: TRBV7-9; clone_size: few; cdr3_aa: ASSFRDGNEKLF
j_call: TRBJ2-1; v_call: TRBV10-3; clone_size: few; cdr3_aa: AISESGFYNEQF
j_call: TRBJ2-3; v_call: TRBV6-5; clone_size: -; cdr3_aa: ASSYRRGQGDTQY
j_call: TRBJ1-1; v_call: TRBV6-1; clone_size: few; cdr3_aa: ASTLGREYTEAF
j_call: TRBJ2-1; v_call: TRBV5-1; clone_size: -; cdr3_aa: ASSRLGNPYNEQF
j_call: TRBJ1-2; v_call: TRBV7-3; clone_size: few; cdr3_aa: ASSLNRAPNYGYT
j_call: TRBJ1-5; v_call: TRBV30; clone_size: -; cdr3_aa: AWTHYNSNQPQH
j_call: TRBJ2-1; v_call: TRBV10-3; clone_size: -; cdr3_aa: AIRSSGGDSYNEQF
j_call: TRBJ1-4; v_call: TRBV11-2; clone_size: -; cdr3_aa: ASSLGGGKLF
j_call: TRBJ1-1; v_call: TRBV29-1; clone_size: -; cdr3_aa: SVEVPRWGRRAF
j_call: TRBJ1-5; v_call: TRBV23-1; clone_size: few; cdr3_aa: ASNAACGQGNQPQH
j_call: TRBJ2-6; v_call: TRBV6-6; clone_size: few; cdr3_aa: ASRDTSSGANVLT
j_call: TRBJ2-7; v_call: TRBV4-2; clone_size: -; cdr3_aa: ASSQPDRGSSYEQY
j_call: TRBJ2-7; v_call: TRBV11-2; clone_size: -; cdr3_aa: ASSLQGQKLFGEQY
j_call: TRBJ1-5; v_call: TRBV19; clone_size: -; cdr3_aa: ASRELGRNSNQPQH
j_call: TRBJ1-2; v_call: TRBV15; clone_size: -; cdr3_aa: ATSRAGQGSYGYT
j_call: TRBJ2-1; v_call: TRBV9; clone_size: -; cdr3_aa: ASSVMGGEQF
j_call: TRBJ1-1; v_call: TRBV18; clone_size: -; cdr3_aa: ASSPGAGTEAF
j_call: TRBJ2-1; v_call: TRBV28; clone_size: -; cdr3_aa: ASLLGGSNTYNEQF
j_call: TRBJ2-3; v_call: TRBV7-9; clone_size: few; cdr3_aa: ASSSQDTQY
j_call: TRBJ2-5; v_call: TRBV18; clone_size: few; cdr3_aa: ASSPGTQETQY
j_call: TRBJ2-3; v_call: TRBV5-1; clone_size: few; cdr3_aa: ASSAPGLQDTQY
j_call: TRBJ2-1; v_call: TRBV7-8; clone_size: -; cdr3_aa: ASSLDYINEQF
j_call: TRBJ1-5; v_call: TRBV7-9; clone_size: -; cdr3_aa: ASSQVGMGISNQPQH
j_call: TRBJ1-6; v_call: TRBV11-2; clone_size: -; cdr3_aa: ASSFQGARDSPLH
j_call: TRBJ1-6; v_call: TRBV9; clone_size: few; cdr3_aa: ASSPEQGGRSPLH
j_call: TRBJ1-4; v_call: TRBV7-9; clone_size: -; cdr3_aa: ASSSRWGADEKLF
j_call: TRBJ1-1; v_call: TRBV30; clone_size: few; cdr3_aa: AWSSSWNAF
j_call: TRBJ1-5; v_call: TRBV30; clone_size: -; cdr3_aa: AWSVPDALGQPQH
j_call: TRBJ1-1; v_call: TRBV5-1; clone_size: -; cdr3_aa: ASSANTGLGLSEAF
j_call: TRBJ1-2; v_call: TRBV7-9; clone_size: few; cdr3_aa: ASSVTGVGYT
j_call: TRBJ2-1; v_call: TRBV5-1; clone_size: few; cdr3_aa: ASSSIPGTSDEQF
j_call: TRBJ1-2; v_call: TRBV13; clone_size: few; cdr3_aa: ASTERQGLGGYT
j_call: TRBJ2-5; v_call: TRBV28; clone_size: -; cdr3_aa: ASTADRGGQETQY